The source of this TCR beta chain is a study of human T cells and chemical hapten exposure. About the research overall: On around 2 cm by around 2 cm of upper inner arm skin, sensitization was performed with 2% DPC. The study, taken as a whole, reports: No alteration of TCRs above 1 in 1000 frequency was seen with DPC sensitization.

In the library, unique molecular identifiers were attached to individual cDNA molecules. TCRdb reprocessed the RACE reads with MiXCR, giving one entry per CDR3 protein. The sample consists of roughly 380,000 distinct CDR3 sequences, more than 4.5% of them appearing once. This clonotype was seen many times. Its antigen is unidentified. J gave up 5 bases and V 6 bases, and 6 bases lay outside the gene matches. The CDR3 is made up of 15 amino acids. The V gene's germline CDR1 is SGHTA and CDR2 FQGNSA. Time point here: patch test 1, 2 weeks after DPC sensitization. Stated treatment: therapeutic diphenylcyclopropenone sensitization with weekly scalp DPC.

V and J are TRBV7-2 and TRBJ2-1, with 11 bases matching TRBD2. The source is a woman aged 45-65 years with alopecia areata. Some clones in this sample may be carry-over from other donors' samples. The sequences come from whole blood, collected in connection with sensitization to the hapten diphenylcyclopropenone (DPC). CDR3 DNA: TGTGCCAGCAGGCCAACTAGCGGGAGACACAATGAGCAGTTCTTC. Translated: CASRPTSGRHNEQFF. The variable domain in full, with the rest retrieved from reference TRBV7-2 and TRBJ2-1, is GAGVSQSPSNKVTEKGKDVELRCDPISGHTALYWYRQSLGQGLEFLIYFQGNSAPDKSGLPSDRFSAERTGGSVSTLTIQRTQQEDSAVYLCASRPTSGRHNEQFFGPGTRLTVL.